Presented here are 23 T cell receptor beta chains from one specimen sequenced in a study of CD8 T cells in ankylosing spondylitis. TCRdb re-called the 5' RACE reads with MiXCR, one entry per CDR3 protein. The sample has fewer than 350,000 distinct CDR3 sequences, around a tenth seen once. Sequenced sample: blood, either unsorted or a sorted T cell fraction (not recorded which). Receptor source: a female donor with ankylosing spondylitis or in good health (not recorded which).

V usage is TRBV6-6 and J usage is TRBJ2-3; unclear D gene. From germline, CDR1 is MNHNY and CDR2 SVGAGI (reference sequence). This CDR3 has 13 amino acids. Trimming took off 5 bases at V and 2 bases at J, with 8 bases between the two ends. The CDR3 DNA reads as TGTGCCAGCAGTGCCCTTAACACAGATACGCAGTATTTT. This gives the protein CASSALNTDTQYF.

This clonotype was detected a few times. The chain employs TRBV20-1 and TRBJ1-5; 8 bases agree with TRBD1. The germline CDR1 and CDR2 sequences are DFQATT and SNEGSKA (reference sequence). The CDR3 sequence is 17 residues long. V gave up 0 bases and J gave up 2 bases; unmatched junction bases: 9. This CDR3 reads CSAREGAGGRGNQPQHF. The CDR3 region has the DNA TGCAGTGCTAGAGAGGGGGCAGGGGGCAGGGGCAATCAGCCCCAGCATTTT.

This clonotype was counted a single time. This sequence may be a read error, since a much larger clone differs from it by one base. V usage is TRBV9 and J usage is TRBJ2-5; D might be TRBD2 (6 bases). The CDR3 consists of 14 residues. CDR1 and CDR2 (germline): SGDLS, YYNGEE. The chain's CDR3 is CASSATGSRETPYF. DNA of the CDR3: TGTGCCAGCAGCGCCACCGGGAGTAGGGAGACCCCGTACTTC.

This clonotype showed up many times. The chain is built from TRBV20-1 and TRBJ2-1, with D uncertain. The V gene's germline CDR1 is DFQATT and CDR2 SNEGSKA (reference sequence). The CDR3 contains 14 residues. V shed 3 bases and J shed 2 bases, with 11 bases lying between them. Here the CDR3 DNA reads TGCAGTGCTAGTCGGGCTGGGCCCTACAATGAGCAGTTCTTC. Protein sequence: CSASRAGPYNEQFF.

This clonotype was detected ten times or more. This sequence joins TRBV28 and TRBJ2-7; 8 nucleotides align to TRBD1. This CDR3 has 12 residues. The ends lost 7 bases at V and 4 bases at J; junction bases unmatched: 3. CDR1 MDHEN and CDR2 SYDVKM come from the germline V gene. The CDR3: CASKGQVYEQYF. Written as DNA, the CDR3 is TGTGCCAGCAAGGGACAGGTTTACGAGCAGTACTTC.

The J gene is TRBJ2-1, the V gene TRBV20-1; 15 positions match TRBD2. The CDR3 consists of 18 residues. The germline V gene has CDR1 DFQATT and CDR2 SNEGSKA (reference sequence). V dropped 2 bases and J dropped 6; count of bases not matched to a gene: 11. The CDR3 reads CSARQNRGTSGRTNEQFF. The CDR3 bases are TGCAGTGCTAGACAGAACAGAGGGACTAGCGGGAGGACCAATGAGCAGTTCTTC.

The chain has TRBV7-9 and TRBJ2-2; D unresolved. The length of the CDR3 is 13 residues. Trimming pared 4 bases from V and 5 bases from J, leaving 8 bases between. Looked up from germline, CDR1 is SEHNR and CDR2 is FQNEAQ (reference sequence). The CDR3 sequence: CASSSYHTGELFF. Here the CDR3 DNA reads TGTGCCAGCAGCTCCTACCATACCGGGGAGCTGTTTTTT. The whole variable domain, remainder taken from reference TRBV7-9 and TRBJ2-2, is DTGVSQNPRHKITKRGQNVTFRCDPISEHNRLYWYRQTLGQGPEFLTYFQNEAQLEKSRLLSDRFSAERPKGSFSTLEIQRTEQGDSAMYLCASSSYHTGELFFGEGSRLTVL.

The chain recombines TRBV6-2 or TRBV6-3 with TRBJ1-6, with D possibly being TRBD1 (6 bases). Trimming pared 3 bases from V and 7 bases from J, leaving 10 bases between. Germline CDR1 MNHEY, CDR2 SVGEGT. There are 14 residues in the CDR3. Written as DNA, the CDR3 is TGTGCCAGCAGTTATGTAGGACAGAATTCACCCCTCCACTTT. It is translated as CASSYVGQNSPLHF.

This clonotype appeared many times. This chain links TRBV5-1 with TRBJ2-3; 7 bases are a match to TRBD2. Losses at the gene ends were 4 bases for V and 2 bases for J; bases not matched to a gene: 10. Germline CDR1 is SGHRS and CDR2 is YFSETQ. This CDR3 region has 16 residues. In DNA form, the CDR3 reads TGCGCCAGCAGCCCGGGACTACGAGGGACCACAGATACGCAGTATTTT. Encoded protein: CASSPGLRGTTDTQYF.

This rearrangement joins TRBV28 to TRBJ2-7; no definite D call. Between the trimmed V and J ends, which lost 5 bases and 0 bases, there was a span of 14 bases. The CDR3 spans 15 residues. Germline V gene data show CDR1 as MDHEN and CDR2 as SYDVKM. CDR3 coding DNA: TGTGCCAGCAGTGACCAGGACGCCTACTCCTACGAGCAGTACTTC. Amino acid sequence: CASSDQDAYSYEQYF.

The chain couples TRBV27 to TRBJ1-1, with a possible D match to TRBD1 (5 bases). This CDR3 is built from 13 residues. CDR1 MNHEY and CDR2 SMNVEV come from the germline V gene (reference sequence). Trimming cost V 2 bases and J 6 bases, with 10 bases left between them. CDR3 loop: CASSLAGYSEAFF. CDR3 DNA: TGTGCCAGCAGTTTAGCAGGGTACTCTGAAGCTTTCTTT.

This clonotype appeared many times. The rearrangement links TRBV29-1 to TRBJ2-7; D possibly corresponds to TRBD2 (5 bases). Germline V gene sequence: CDR1 SQVTM, CDR2 ANQGSEA. The V end was cut by 6 bases, the J end by 5 bases, with 11 bases between. The CDR3 is 11 residues long. The CDR3 DNA sequence: TGCAGCGTGTTGCTCGGGAACGAGCAGTACTTC. Translating gives CSVLLGNEQYF.

This clonotype was observed a handful of times. The chain links TRBV30 to TRBJ2-7; D uncertain. Germline V lookup: CDR1 GTSNPN, CDR2 SVGIG (reference sequence). V was clipped by 2 bases and J by 2 bases, with 10 bases between them. The CDR3 extends over 13 amino acids. In DNA form, the CDR3 reads TGTGCCTGGAGTCTCGTGGGAACCTACGAGCAGTACTTC. This codes for CAWSLVGTYEQYF.

This clonotype was found many times. This rearrangement joins TRBV12-3 or TRBV12-4 to TRBJ2-7; TRBD2 is a possible D gene (6 bases). The V gene lost 6 bases and the J gene lost 5 bases, with 14 bases spanning the gap. This CDR3 spans 13 amino acids. CDR3 DNA: TGTGCCAGCAGCCCGGAGGGATGGAACGAGCAGTACTTC. It yields the protein CASSPEGWNEQYF.

This clonotype was picked up many times. The J gene is TRBJ1-1, the V gene TRBV20-1; no reliable D call. Looked up from germline, CDR1 is DFQATT and CDR2 is SNEGSKA (reference sequence). V lost 5 bases, J lost 4 bases, and 8 bases lay in between. The CDR3 loop spans 11 amino acids. This CDR3 reads CSAGLITEAFF. The CDR3 DNA reads as TGCAGTGCTGGACTAATCACTGAAGCTTTCTTT.

This clonotype was seen repeatedly, ten times or more. The chain carries TRBV20-1 and TRBJ2-7, with 8 bases lining up with TRBD2. The CDR3 has 13 residues. V was pared by 4 bases and J by 3 bases, with 5 bases of the junction left unmatched. Germline V gives CDR1 DFQATT, CDR2 SNEGSKA (reference sequence). The CDR3 DNA is TGCAGTGCTACTCCGGGACTAGTCTACGAGCAGTACTTC. Its protein product is CSATPGLVYEQYF.

A few counts support this clonotype. The rearrangement joins TRBV30 to TRBJ2-1; the D is unclear. The CDR3 sequence is 14 residues long. Germline V gene sequence: CDR1 GTSNPN, CDR2 SVGIG (reference sequence). V was cut by 2 bases and J by 5 bases, with 13 bases left in between. The CDR3 loop is CAWSRIFAHNEQFF. The CDR3, as DNA: TGTGCCTGGAGTCGAATTTTTGCGCACAATGAGCAGTTCTTC.

This clonotype was observed many times. V is TRBV12-3 or TRBV12-4 and J is TRBJ1-5, with D perhaps TRBD1 (6 bases). The CDR3 is made up of 13 amino acids. V gave up 4 bases and J gave up 9 bases, with 13 bases separating them. This CDR3 reads CASSSTGVGPQHF. CDR3 bases: TGTGCCAGCAGTTCGACAGGAGTGGGGCCCCAGCATTTT.

This clonotype was seen ten or more times. The rearrangement uses TRBV6-2 or TRBV6-3 and TRBJ1-1; tentative D call: TRBD1 (5 bases). The CDR3 runs 14 residues. Germline assignment: CDR1 MNHEY and CDR2 SVGEGT. V lost 5 bases to trimming and J lost 1 base, with 11 bases between them. CDR3 sequence: CASSRGDENTEAFF. The CDR3 DNA sequence: TGTGCCAGCAGTCGGGGGGACGAGAACACTGAAGCTTTCTTT.

The chain links TRBV12-3 or TRBV12-4 to TRBJ1-3; D unclear. Between the trimmed V and J ends, which lost 4 bases and 4 bases, there was a span of 14 bases. The CDR3 sequence is 15 residues long. The CDR3 DNA follows: TGTGCCAGCAGTTATGACGCCGGTCGGGGAAACACCATATATTTT. Protein product: CASSYDAGRGNTIYF.

The V and J genes are TRBV2 and TRBJ2-7; either TRBD1 or TRBD2 may fit D (5 bases each). V dropped 2 bases and J dropped 5 bases, with 16 bases sitting between them. Germline V gene data show CDR1 as SNHLY and CDR2 as FYNNEI. This CDR3 is built from 15 residues. Written as DNA, the CDR3 is TGTGCCAGCAGTGAACAGGAGGCAGGGCTCAACGAGCAGTACTTC. Its protein is CASSEQEAGLNEQYF.

In its sample, this clonotype was seen a few times. The chain links TRBV5-1 to TRBJ1-6, with a possible D match to TRBD1 (6 bases). V was clipped by 1 base and J by 7 bases, with 15 bases between them. The CDR3 runs 16 residues. Germline V gene data show CDR1 as SGHRS and CDR2 as YFSETQ. The CDR3: CASSLQGTGLNSPLHF. The CDR3 DNA reads as TGCGCCAGCAGCTTGCAGGGGACGGGGTTAAATTCACCCCTCCACTTT.

A few counts support this clonotype. The chain uses TRBV5-1 and TRBJ2-3; TRBD2 aligns across 7 bases. V shed 2 bases and J 1 base; nucleotides not matched to a gene: 7. This CDR3 region has 16 residues. The germline gives CDR1 SGHRS, CDR2 YFSETQ. For the CDR3, the DNA is TGCGCCAGCAGCTTTCAGGCGGGAGCGGGCACAGATACGCAGTATTTT. Its protein is CASSFQAGAGTDTQYF.